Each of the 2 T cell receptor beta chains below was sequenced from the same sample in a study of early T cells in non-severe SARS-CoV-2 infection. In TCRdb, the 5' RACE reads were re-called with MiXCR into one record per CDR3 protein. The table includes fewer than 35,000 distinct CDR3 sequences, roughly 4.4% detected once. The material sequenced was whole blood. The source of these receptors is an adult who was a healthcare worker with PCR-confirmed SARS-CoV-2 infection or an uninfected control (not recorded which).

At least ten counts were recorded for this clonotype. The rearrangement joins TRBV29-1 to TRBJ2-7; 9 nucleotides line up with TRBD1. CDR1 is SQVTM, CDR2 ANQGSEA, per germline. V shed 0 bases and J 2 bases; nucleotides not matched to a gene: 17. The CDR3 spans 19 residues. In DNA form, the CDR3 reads TGCAGCGTTGAAGATAAGGGGGGAGGACAGGGGTTCGTCCCCTACGAGCAGTACTTC. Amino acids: CSVEDKGGGQGFVPYEQYF.

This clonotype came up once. DNA for the CDR3: TGTGCCAGCAGCCATTCAGAAAACACTGAAGCTTTCTTT. Translated: CASSHSENTEAFF. J is TRBJ1-1 and V is TRBV14; D unclear. Germline CDR1 SGHDN, CDR2 FVKESK. The CDR3 runs 13 residues. The V end was cut by 3 bases, the J end by 2 bases, with 7 bases between.